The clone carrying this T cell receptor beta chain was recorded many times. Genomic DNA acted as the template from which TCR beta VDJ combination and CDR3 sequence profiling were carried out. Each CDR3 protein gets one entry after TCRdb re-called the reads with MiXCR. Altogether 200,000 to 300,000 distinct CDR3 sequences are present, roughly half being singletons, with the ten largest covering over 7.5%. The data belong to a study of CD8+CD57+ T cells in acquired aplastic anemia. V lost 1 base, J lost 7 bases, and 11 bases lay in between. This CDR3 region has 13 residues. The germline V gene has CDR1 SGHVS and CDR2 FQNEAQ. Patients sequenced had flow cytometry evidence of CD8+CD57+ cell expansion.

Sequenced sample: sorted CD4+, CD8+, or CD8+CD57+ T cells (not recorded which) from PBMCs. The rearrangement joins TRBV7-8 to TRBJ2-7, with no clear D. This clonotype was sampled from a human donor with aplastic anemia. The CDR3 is CASSLGPPGEQYF. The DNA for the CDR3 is TGTGCCAGCAGCTTAGGACCGCCTGGGGAGCAGTACTTC.